The 14 T cell receptor beta chains reported below all come from one sample, sequenced in a study of OX40 agonist ivuxolimab in advanced cancers. Measured with immunoSEQ multiplex PCR; TCRdb has only the in-frame clones, and not every one. The sample shows around 60,000 clones, around 77% of them seen only once. Sequences were derived from CD4+ or CD8+ T cells sorted from blood, sampled in a trial of the OX40 agonist ivuxolimab. The receptors originated from an adult with an advanced solid tumor such as melanoma, head and neck, liver or kidney cancer.

J is TRBJ1-4 and V is TRBV9, with TRBD1 matching 8 bases. V shed 3 bases, J shed 5 bases, and the junction held 6 bases outside the gene matches. Germline CDR1 is SGDLS and CDR2 is YYNGEE. The CDR3 has 15 amino acids. Here the CDR3 reads CASSAWTGINEKLFF. In DNA, the CDR3 is TGTGCCAGCAGCGCCTGGACAGGGATAAATGAAAAACTGTTTTTT.

J is TRBJ1-1 and V is TRBV5-1, with 8 bases aligning to TRBD1. The CDR3 spans 14 residues. From germline, CDR1 is SGHRS and CDR2 YFSETQ. Losses at the gene ends were 0 bases for V and 3 bases for J; bases not matched to a gene: 1. The CDR3 spells CASSLGQGYTEAFF. The CDR3 region has the DNA TGCGCCAGCAGCTTGGGACAGGGGTACACTGAAGCTTTCTTT. Looking up the rest from reference TRBV5-1 and TRBJ1-1 gives the full variable domain: KAGVTQTPRYLIKTRGQQVTLSCSPISGHRSVSWYQQTPGQGLQFLFEYFSETQRNKGNFPGRFSGRQFSNSRSEMNVSTLELGDSALYLCASSLGQGYTEAFFGQGTRLTVV.

The chain has TRBV18 and TRBJ1-6, with D perhaps matching TRBD1 (5 bases). V lost 5 bases and J 8 bases, leaving 13 bases between the germline ends. CDR1 is KGHSH, CDR2 LQKENI, per germline. The CDR3 contains 14 residues. DNA of the CDR3: TGTGCCAGCTCAAGGCAGGGAAAGGATTCACCCCTCCACTTT. It is translated as CASSRQGKDSPLHF.

This clone was observed a few times. The J gene is TRBJ1-1, the V gene TRBV5-4; D unclear. CDR1 and CDR2 (germline): SGHNT, YYREEE (reference sequence). The germline V and J ends were trimmed by 2 bases and 1 base, with 6 bases remaining between them. CDR3 size: 13 residues. The CDR3 nucleotides are TGTGCCAGCAGCTTTCAGAGGAACACTGAAGCTTTCTTT. Translating gives CASSFQRNTEAFF.

The chain employs TRBV7-3 and TRBJ2-1; 7 positions agree with TRBD1. There are 14 residues in the CDR3. The germline V gene encodes CDR1 SGHTA and CDR2 FQGTGA. V was clipped by 1 base and J by 7 bases; unmatched bases: 4. The CDR3 loop is CASSLMSRGNEQFF. CDR3 coding DNA: TGTGCCAGCAGCTTAATGTCCAGGGGGAATGAGCAGTTCTTC.

This clone was found a few times. The chain employs TRBV19 and TRBJ1-1; no reliable D call. V was trimmed by 9 bases and J by 4 bases, leaving 15 bases between them. Germline V gene lookup returns CDR1 LNHDA and CDR2 SQIVND (reference sequence). This CDR3 spans 13 amino acids. The CDR3 here is CASRRVVSTEAFF. The CDR3 DNA follows: TGTGCCAGCAGACGGGTGGTGAGCACTGAAGCTTTCTTT.

The V gene is TRBV5-1, the J gene TRBJ2-2; D remains ambiguous. Trimming left V 0 bases short and J 2 bases short, with 8 bases between. Germline V gene lookup returns CDR1 SGHRS and CDR2 YFSETQ. This CDR3 is 15 amino acids long. The CDR3 sequence is CASSLGLGNTGELFF. Written as DNA, the CDR3 is TGCGCCAGCAGCTTGGGGCTAGGAAACACCGGGGAGCTGTTTTTT.

With regard to this clone: The sample holds other DNA sequences that translate to the same CDR3. V and J are TRBV5-1 and TRBJ2-5; D might be TRBD1 or TRBD2, each matching 6 bases. With 4 bases removed from V and 5 bases from J, the gap between germline ends came to 21 bases. Germline lookup yields CDR1 SGHRS and CDR2 YFSETQ. The length of the CDR3 is 16 residues. CDR3 amino acids: CASSAGGAGRGETQYF. For the CDR3, the DNA is TGCGCCAGCAGCGCGGGTGGCGCGGGAAGGGGGGAGACCCAGTACTTC.

This chain connects TRBV13 to TRBJ1-2; 8 positions agree with TRBD1. CDR3 length: 16 amino acids. In germline, CDR1 is PRHDT, CDR2 FYEKMQ (reference sequence). The ends lost 0 bases at V and 8 bases at J; junction bases unmatched: 11. CDR3 sequence reads: CASSLGGQVFVRGYTF. In DNA form, the CDR3 reads TGTGCCAGCAGCTTAGGGGGACAGGTGTTCGTTCGGGGCTACACCTTC.

This clone showed up just once. This rearrangement joins TRBV7-7 to TRBJ2-5; D is possibly TRBD1 or TRBD2 (6 bases each). Trimming removed 5 bases from V and 5 bases from J, with 12 bases in between. The CDR3 is 13 residues long. Per germline, CDR1 SSHAT and CDR2 FNYEAQ (reference sequence). CDR3 sequence: CASSAGGGETQYF. CDR3 DNA sequence: TGTGCCAGCAGCGCCGGGGGCGGCGAGACCCAGTACTTC.

The chain employs TRBV30 and TRBJ1-1; D unresolved. This CDR3 has 15 amino acids. Germline CDR1 is GTSNPN and CDR2 is SVGIG (reference sequence). V lost 3 bases to trimming and J lost 7 bases, with 21 bases between them. The chain's CDR3 is CAWRGDTRNFGEAFF. DNA for the CDR3: TGTGCCTGGAGGGGCGACACCCGCAATTTCGGTGAAGCTTTCTTT.

This clone is a singleton in its sample. The rearrangement joins TRBV9 to TRBJ2-1; D uncertain. The CDR3 has 13 residues. Germline assignment: CDR1 SGDLS and CDR2 YYNGEE. Trimming shortened V by 4 bases and J by 7 bases, and 12 bases separated the two germline ends. For the CDR3, the DNA is TGTGCCAGCAGCCAAGACCTCCGTAATGAGCAGTTCTTC. Encoded protein: CASSQDLRNEQFF.

The chain is built from TRBV6-4 and TRBJ1-2, with 10 bases identical to TRBD1. The CDR3 has 13 amino acids. V was clipped by 5 bases and J by 6 bases; unmatched bases: 3. Germline CDR1 MRHNA, CDR2 SNTAGT. The CDR3 nucleotides read TGTGCCAGCAGTCCCGGACAGGGGGATGGCTACACCTTC. Translated, it gives CASSPGQGDGYTF.

The CDR3, as DNA: TGCAGCGTTGAGGGGGGCGACAGGGCCACAGATACGCAGTATTTT. Its translation: CSVEGGDRATDTQYF. The V call is TRBV29-1, the J call TRBJ2-3; possible D gene TRBD1, 7 bases. The CDR3 sequence is 15 residues long. Germline V gives CDR1 SQVTM, CDR2 ANQGSEA. V lost 3 bases to trimming and J lost 2 bases, with 15 bases between them.